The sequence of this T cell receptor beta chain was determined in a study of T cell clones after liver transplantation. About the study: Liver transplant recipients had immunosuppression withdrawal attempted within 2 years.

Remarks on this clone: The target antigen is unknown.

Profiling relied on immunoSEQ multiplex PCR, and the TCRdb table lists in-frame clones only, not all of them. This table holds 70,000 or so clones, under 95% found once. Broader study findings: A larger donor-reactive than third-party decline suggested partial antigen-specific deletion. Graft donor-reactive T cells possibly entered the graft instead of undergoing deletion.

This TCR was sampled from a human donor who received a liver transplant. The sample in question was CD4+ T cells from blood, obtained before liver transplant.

In nucleotides, the CDR3 is TGCGCCAGCAGCTCCAGGACAGGGAGCACTGAAGCTTTCTTT. Translated: CASSSRTGSTEAFF. The chain recombines TRBV5-1 with TRBJ1-1, with 8 positions matching TRBD1. Per the germline V gene, CDR1 is SGHRS and CDR2 is YFSETQ. Trimming at V came to 3 bases and at J to 4 bases, leaving 5 bases not matched to a gene. This CDR3 comprises 14 residues.